This TCR beta chain was retrieved from a study of graft-versus-host responses after intestinal transplantation. Background on the study: Recipients had multivisceral, liver-intestinal, or isolated intestinal transplants. Recipients uniformly received anti-thymocyte globulin induction, followed by tacrolimus and steroids for approximately 3 years.

Only in-frame clones appear in the TCRdb table, and some are missing; sequencing was by immunoSEQ multiplex PCR. Of tens of thousands of clones in the sample, about 95% were seen once. In the case of this clone: No antigen is known for it.

Study-wide findings and caveats: Among recipient marrow samples, GvH clones were found; some appeared first in ileum or blood. Peak circulating GvH clone levels were associated with early post-transplant HvG declines.

The sequencing used unstimulated CD4+ T cells sorted from spleen or lymph node cells, collected before transplant. The source of this sequence is a human donor who was the organ donor for an intestinal transplant.

CDR3 amino acids: CASTQTGGKDNEQFF. The CDR3, as DNA: TGTGCCAGCACCCAGACAGGGGGAAAGGACAATGAGCAGTTCTTC. V gene TRBV5-4 combines with J gene TRBJ2-1; 9 bases match TRBD1. The germline CDR1 and CDR2 sequences are SGHNT and YYREEE (reference sequence). J was trimmed by 5 bases and V by 6 bases; bases with no gene match: 9. The CDR3 runs to 15 residues. The full variable domain, rest sourced from reference TRBV5-4 and TRBJ2-1, is ETGVTQSPTHLIKTRGQQVTLRCSSQSGHNTVSWYQQALGQGPQFIFQYYREEENGRGNFPPRFSGLQFPNYSSELNVNALELDDSALYLCASTQTGGKDNEQFFGPGTRLTVL.